This T cell receptor (beta chain) was recovered during a study of control samples from healthy donors and cancer patients. The table came from immunoSEQ multiplex PCR; TCRdb's copy has only in-frame clones and leaves some out. The sample yields about 86,000 clones, roughly nine tenths seen once. The sequenced sample was PBMCs. The clonotype comes from a woman aged 50 to 65 with colorectal cancer.

The CDR3 loop reads CASSPRSETQYF. The DNA for the CDR3 is TGTGCCAGCTCCCCCCGATCGGAGACCCAGTACTTC. This chain uses TRBV18 with TRBJ2-5, with unresolved D. CDR1 and CDR2 from the germline V gene are KGHSH and LQKENI. This CDR3 is 12 amino acids long. V was cut by 6 bases and J by 5 bases, with 10 bases left in between.